The clone carrying this TCR beta chain was detected many times. What it recognizes is unknown. Per germline, CDR1 ENHRY and CDR2 SYGVKD. The germline V and J ends were trimmed by 3 bases and 0 bases, with 12 bases remaining between them. CDR3 length: 15 amino acids. The table came from immunoSEQ multiplex PCR; TCRdb's copy has only in-frame clones and leaves some out. This sample has roughly 49,000 clones, each found more than once. The entry originates in a study of T cells after posttransplantation cyclophosphamide. Study-wide findings and caveats: Recipient CMV seropositivity and CMV reactivation strongly tracked TRB clonality. Blood and skin or GI T cell repertoires showed limited TRB overlap.

The sample taken for sequencing was PBMCs. The genes are TRBV10-3 and TRBJ2-7; TRBD2 is a possible D gene (5 bases). The TCR was taken from a middle-aged man in good health, CMV-negative, and a related stem cell transplant donor. CDR3 in amino acids: CAISEEGSSSYEQYF. CDR3 coding DNA: TGTGCCATCAGTGAAGAGGGCAGTTCCTCCTACGAGCAGTACTTC.